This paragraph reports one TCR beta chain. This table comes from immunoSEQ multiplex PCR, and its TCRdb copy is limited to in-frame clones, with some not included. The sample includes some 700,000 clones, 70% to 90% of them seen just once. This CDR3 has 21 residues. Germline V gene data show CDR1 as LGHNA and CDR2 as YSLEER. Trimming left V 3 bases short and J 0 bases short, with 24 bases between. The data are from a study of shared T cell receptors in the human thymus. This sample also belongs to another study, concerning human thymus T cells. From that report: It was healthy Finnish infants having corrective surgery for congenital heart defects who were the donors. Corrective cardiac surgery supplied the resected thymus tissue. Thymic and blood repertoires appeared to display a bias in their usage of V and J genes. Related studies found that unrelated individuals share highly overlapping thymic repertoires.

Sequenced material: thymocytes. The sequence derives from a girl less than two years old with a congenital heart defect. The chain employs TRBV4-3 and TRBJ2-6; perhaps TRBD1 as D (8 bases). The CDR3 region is CASSHAPQRDRTPSGANVLTF. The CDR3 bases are TGCGCCAGCAGCCACGCCCCTCAGCGGGACAGGACTCCCTCTGGGGCCAACGTCCTGACTTTC.